Shown below are 24 T cell receptor beta chains from a single sample sequenced in a study of blood T cell repertoires in COVID-19 (dated by TCRdb to about 2020). Library preparation employed the immunoSEQ multiplex PCR assay. The table comes from immuneACCESS by way of TCRdb, which keeps in-frame sequences with V and J called. Part of the clones is missing from these tables; in studies checked, under half for an unresolved V gene and the rest for unknown reasons. The sample table shows 95,000 to 150,000 clones, and roughly 85% are seen once. 4% to 5.5% of the sample belongs to the ten largest clones. What was sequenced was peripheral blood. These receptors came from a middle-aged man with acute or convalescent COVID-19.

The gene calls are TRBV5-1 and TRBJ1-2; weak D call: TRBD1 (6 bases). This CDR3 is 14 amino acids long. The ends were cut back, 0 bases at V and 4 bases at J, with 10 bases in the middle. From germline, CDR1 is SGHRS and CDR2 YFSETQ. CDR3 amino acids: CASSLGDTGYGYTF. In DNA, the CDR3 is TGCGCCAGCAGCTTGGGGGACACCGGCTATGGCTACACCTTC.

The chain is built from TRBV7-9 and TRBJ2-4; 9 nucleotides match TRBD1. After removal of 4 bases from V and 5 bases from J, the junction contained 3 bases not matched to a gene. The CDR3 is 14 residues long. Germline V gene sequence: CDR1 SEHNR, CDR2 FQNEAQ (reference sequence). CDR3 bases: TGTGCCAGCAGCTCCAGGGACAGGGAAAACATTCAGTACTTC. Translating it yields CASSSRDRENIQYF. Full variable domain (outside the CDR3, taken from reference TRBV7-9 and TRBJ2-4): DTGVSQNPRHKITKRGQNVTFRCDPISEHNRLYWYRQTLGQGPEFLTYFQNEAQLEKSRLLSDRFSAERPKGSFSTLEIQRTEQGDSAMYLCASSSRDRENIQYFGAGTRLSVL.

The table lists this clone with a count of one. V gene TRBV5-4 combines with J gene TRBJ1-4, with D uncertain. The CDR3 is 14 amino acids. The germline CDR1 and CDR2 sequences are SGHNT and YYREEE (reference sequence). V dropped 4 bases and J dropped 5 bases, with 12 bases sitting between them. The CDR3 is CASSPAGENEKLFF. The DNA for the CDR3 is TGTGCCAGCAGCCCGGCGGGTGAAAATGAAAAACTGTTTTTT.

This CDR3 is CASSFLDEQFF. DNA of the CDR3: TGTGCCAGCAGTTTCTTAGATGAGCAGTTCTTC. The chain uses TRBV12-3 or TRBV12-4 and TRBJ2-1; D remains ambiguous. The CDR3 is made up of 11 amino acids. Trimming pared 3 bases from V and 8 bases from J, leaving 5 bases between.

The V gene is TRBV4-3, the J gene TRBJ1-2, with a weak D call TRBD1 (5 bases). CDR3 length: 16 residues. CDR1 and CDR2 (germline): LGHNA, YSLEER. V lost 0 bases, J lost 4 bases, and 15 bases lay in between. CDR3 coding DNA: TGCGCCAGCAGCCAAGATGGGCGGGGGAAAGGCTATGGCTACACCTTC. Residues: CASSQDGRGKGYGYTF.

This clone was seen just once. The chain is built from TRBV5-6 and TRBJ1-1, with unresolved D. CDR1 is SGHDT, CDR2 YYEEEE, per germline. Trimming removed 0 bases at V and 0 bases at J, with 15 bases between. This CDR3 is built from 17 residues. In nucleotides, the CDR3 is TGTGCCAGCAGCTTGGGTGAGACTCGACGGCTGAACACTGAAGCTTTCTTT. It codes for CASSLGETRRLNTEAFF.

The chain uses TRBV10-2 and TRBJ1-2; D remains ambiguous. V dropped 3 bases and J dropped 7 bases, with 18 bases sitting between them. This CDR3 spans 15 amino acids. Germline loops: CDR1 WSHSY, CDR2 SAAADI. CDR3 sequence reads: CASSEVYGRLAGYTF. The CDR3 nucleotides are TGCGCCAGCAGTGAAGTCTACGGGAGGTTAGCTGGCTACACCTTC.

This clone was recorded only once. The V call is TRBV30, the J call TRBJ2-3, with D possibly being TRBD2 (6 bases). Trimming took off 3 bases at V and 0 bases at J, with 10 bases between the two ends. The germline V gene encodes CDR1 GTSNPN and CDR2 SVGIG (reference sequence). This CDR3 is built from 14 residues. Written as DNA, the CDR3 is TGTGCCTGGAGGGGAGGTTCTAGCACAGATACGCAGTATTTT. It translates to CAWRGGSSTDTQYF.

This clone was found once. The chain recombines TRBV5-1 with TRBJ1-6, with 8 bases fitting TRBD1. Germline CDR1 reads SGHRS; CDR2 reads YFSETQ. The CDR3 is 14 amino acids. Germline trimming cut 0 bases from V and 7 bases from J; bases unmatched to any gene: 0. CDR3 nucleotide sequence: TGCGCCAGCAGCTTGGGGGACAGGAATTCACCCCTCCACTTT. It yields the protein CASSLGDRNSPLHF. The variable domain in full, completed from reference TRBV5-1 and TRBJ1-6, reads KAGVTQTPRYLIKTRGQQVTLSCSPISGHRSVSWYQQTPGQGLQFLFEYFSETQRNKGNFPGRFSGRQFSNSRSEMNVSTLELGDSALYLCASSLGDRNSPLHFGNGTRLTVT.

The chain recombines TRBV4-2 with TRBJ1-5; a possible D gene is TRBD1 (6 bases). The germline V and J ends were trimmed by 0 bases and 2 bases, with 20 bases remaining between them. The CDR3 runs 19 residues. Germline V lookup: CDR1 LGHNA, CDR2 YNFKEQ. For the CDR3, the DNA is TGTGCCAGCAGCCAAGATCCCCTAGGGGGAAGGGACCGCAATCAGCCCCAGCATTTT. This sequence encodes CASSQDPLGGRDRNQPQHF.

The chain is built from TRBV5-6 and TRBJ2-1, with 9 bases matching TRBD2. V was pared by 0 bases and J by 7 bases, with 11 bases of the junction left unmatched. CDR3 length equals 17 residues. CDR1 and CDR2 from the germline V gene are SGHDT and YYEEEE. Here the CDR3 DNA reads TGTGCCAGCAGCTTGGCCCGAACCAGCGGGGGGCCAAATGAGCAGTTCTTC. Protein product: CASSLARTSGGPNEQFF.

The chain couples TRBV30 to TRBJ1-2, with 10 bases lining up with TRBD1. V dropped 3 bases and J dropped 6; count of bases not matched to a gene: 7. CDR3 length: 14 residues. The germline CDR1 and CDR2 sequences are GTSNPN and SVGIG (reference sequence). CDR3 protein: CAWRTGGGHDGYTF. CDR3 DNA sequence: TGTGCCTGGAGGACAGGGGGCGGACACGATGGCTACACCTTC.

CDR3 coding DNA: TGTGCCAGCAGCCAGACTAGCGGGGGCACAGATACGCAGTATTTT. Amino acid sequence: CASSQTSGGTDTQYF. This chain uses TRBV11-2 with TRBJ2-3; 11 bases line up with TRBD2. The CDR3 spans 15 residues. The junction had 2 bases not matched to a gene; V was cut back by 5 bases and J by 1 base. Germline V CDR1 and CDR2: SGHAT, FQNNGV. The whole variable domain, filled in from reference TRBV11-2 and TRBJ2-3, reads EAGVAQSPRYKIIEKRQSVAFWCNPISGHATLYWYQQILGQGPKLLIQFQNNGVVDDSQLPKDRFSAERLKGVDSTLKIQPAKLEDSAVYLCASSQTSGGTDTQYFGPGTRLTVL.

J is TRBJ1-2 and V is TRBV30; 10 bases fit TRBD1. The CDR3 is 14 residues long. V trimming: 3 bases; J trimming: 3 bases; junction bases outside the gene matches: 4. CDR1 and CDR2 (germline): GTSNPN, SVGIG (reference sequence). As DNA, the CDR3 is TGTGCCTGGAGGGGGACAGGGGCTGACTATGGCTACACCTTC. Translating it yields CAWRGTGADYGYTF.

This clone occurred once. CDR3 nucleotides: TGTGCCACCAGCAGCAGTTTCAGGGTAGAGGAGCCCCAGCATTTT. The encoded protein is CATSSSFRVEEPQHF. The chain combines TRBV15 with TRBJ1-5, with D maybe TRBD1 (5 bases). The CDR3 contains 15 residues. CDR1 and CDR2 (germline): LNHNV, YYDKDF (reference sequence). Trimming took 3 bases from V and 8 from J, leaving 17 bases between them.

This sequence joins TRBV5-4 and TRBJ2-2; 7 positions match TRBD2. The J segment lost 3 bases and the V segment lost 5 bases, leaving 22 bases of the junction unmatched. From germline, CDR1 is SGHNT and CDR2 YYREEE (reference sequence). There are 20 residues in the CDR3. The CDR3: CASSYIKVGGRAIDTGELFF. CDR3 DNA sequence: TGTGCCAGCAGTTATATAAAGGTCGGGGGGAGGGCCATTGACACCGGGGAGCTGTTTTTT.

V is TRBV19 and J is TRBJ2-5; TRBD1 agrees at 9 bases. Germline values: CDR1 LNHDA, CDR2 SQIVND (reference sequence). The CDR3 spans 15 residues. The trim removed 5 bases at V and 5 bases at J, leaving 9 bases unmatched. The CDR3: CASSLQGAIGETQYF. The CDR3 DNA reads TGTGCCAGTAGTCTACAGGGGGCTATTGGGGAGACCCAGTACTTC.

Only one count was recorded for this clone. V is TRBV6-5 and J is TRBJ2-3; 7 positions agree with TRBD1. Looked up from germline, CDR1 is MNHEY and CDR2 is SVGAGI. Losses at the gene ends were 6 bases for V and 1 base for J; bases not matched to a gene: 7. The CDR3 consists of 15 residues. CDR3 protein: CASRDSGQRTDTQYF. Written as DNA, the CDR3 is TGTGCCAGCAGAGACTCGGGACAGCGCACAGATACGCAGTATTTT.

The rearrangement uses TRBV28 and TRBJ2-1; a weak D match, TRBD1 (5 bases). The CDR3 is 14 residues long. Trimming took 5 bases from V and 4 from J, leaving 12 bases between them. Germline V gene lookup returns CDR1 MDHEN and CDR2 SYDVKM. As DNA, the CDR3 is TGTGCCAGCAGTCGCAGGGCTAGGTACAATGAGCAGTTCTTC. Amino acid sequence: CASSRRARYNEQFF. The variable domain in full, with the rest retrieved from reference TRBV28 and TRBJ2-1, is DVKVTQSSRYLVKRTGEKVFLECVQDMDHENMFWYRQDPGLGLRLIYFSYDVKMKEKGDIPEGYSVSREKKERFSLILESASTNQTSMYLCASSRRARYNEQFFGPGTRLTVL.

The genes are TRBV6-2 or TRBV6-3 and TRBJ1-1, with D perhaps TRBD1 (5 bases). Germline values: CDR1 MNHEY, CDR2 SVGEGT. This CDR3 is built from 14 residues. Trimming shortened V by 5 bases and J by 1 base, and 11 bases separated the two germline ends. DNA of the CDR3: TGTGCCAGCAGTCCAGGGTGGGCGAACACTGAAGCTTTCTTT. This sequence encodes CASSPGWANTEAFF.

The rearrangement links TRBV30 to TRBJ1-1; D not certain. V lost 0 bases, J lost 0 bases, and 11 bases lay in between. Germline V gene data show CDR1 as GTSNPN and CDR2 as SVGIG (reference sequence). The length of the CDR3 is 15 residues. CDR3 loop: CAWSVPRRLNTEAFF. The DNA for the CDR3 is TGTGCCTGGAGTGTACCGCGGCGTCTGAACACTGAAGCTTTCTTT.

The chain joins TRBV20-1 to TRBJ1-2; D uncertain. The CDR3 length is 13 residues. Per the germline V gene, CDR1 is DFQATT and CDR2 is SNEGSKA (reference sequence). V dropped 3 bases and J dropped 8 bases, with 16 bases sitting between them. CDR3 coding DNA: TGCAGTGCTAGTAACCCAATGGGCCGCGGCTACACCTTC. It specifies CSASNPMGRGYTF.

This clone was recorded only once. The chain links TRBV30 to TRBJ2-7; TRBD1 is a possible D gene (6 bases). Trimming removed 1 base from V and 0 bases from J, with 7 bases in between. The CDR3 runs to 13 residues. CDR1 and CDR2 from the germline V gene are GTSNPN and SVGIG (reference sequence). The CDR3 nucleotides read TGTGCCTGGAGTGGACAGGCCTCCTACGAGCAGTACTTC. This encodes CAWSGQASYEQYF.

This chain links TRBV19 with TRBJ2-1, with a tentative D call TRBD1 (5 bases). V shed 7 bases and J shed 1 base, with 11 bases lying between them. The CDR3 loop spans 14 amino acids. Germline-derived CDR1 and CDR2 are LNHDA and SQIVND (reference sequence). Written as DNA, the CDR3 is TGTGCCAGTAATAGTAGGGGTTCCTACAATGAGCAGTTCTTC. Translation: CASNSRGSYNEQFF.